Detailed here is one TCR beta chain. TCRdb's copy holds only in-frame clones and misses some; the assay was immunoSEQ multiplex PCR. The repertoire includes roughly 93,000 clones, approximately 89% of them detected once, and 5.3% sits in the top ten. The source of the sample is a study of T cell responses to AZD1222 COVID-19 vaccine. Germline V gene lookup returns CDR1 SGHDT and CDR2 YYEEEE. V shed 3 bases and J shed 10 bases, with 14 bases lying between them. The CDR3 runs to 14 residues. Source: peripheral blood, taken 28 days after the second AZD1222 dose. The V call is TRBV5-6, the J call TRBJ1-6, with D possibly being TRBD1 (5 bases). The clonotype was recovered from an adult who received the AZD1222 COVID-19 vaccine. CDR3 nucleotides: TGTGCCAGCAGCTCCCGGGGGGTGGGATCACCCCTCCACTTT. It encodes CASSSRGVGSPLHF.